This TCR beta chain was retrieved from a study of PD-L1 blockade in urothelial cancer. Assay: immunoSEQ multiplex PCR; the TCRdb copy retains only in-frame clones and omits some. The table has 29,000 or so clones, 75% to 85% seen once; the top ten hold 3% to 4%. This clone has more than one count but fewer than ten. V was shortened by 2 bases and J by 7 bases, with 12 bases between the two germline ends. CDR3 length: 13 amino acids. Germline V gene lookup returns CDR1 SGHTS and CDR2 YDEGEE. The time point was: peripheral blood 6 weeks after treatment start. Sequences were derived from PBMCs, sampled around atezolizumab (anti-PD-L1) treatment. The source is a man aged 70-80 years with urothelial cancer. The gene calls are TRBV5-8 and TRBJ1-2; D may be TRBD1 (6 bases). As DNA, the CDR3 is TGTGCCAGCAGCTTCACAGGGTTTTCTGGCTACACCTTC. Translating it yields CASSFTGFSGYTF.